Shown below are 7 T cell receptor beta chains from a single sample sequenced in a study of graft-versus-host responses after intestinal transplantation. Libraries were prepared by immunoSEQ multiplex PCR; TCRdb keeps only in-frame clonotypes and omits some of them. The sample carries 30,000 to 40,000 clones, roughly four fifths recorded once. Sequences were derived from PBMCs, sampled about 1,000 days after transplant. These receptor sequences come from a human patient who received an intestinal transplant, so some T cells may come from the graft donor.

The rearrangement links TRBV5-1 to TRBJ1-1; unclear D gene. The CDR3 sequence is 14 residues long. CDR1 is SGHRS and CDR2 is YFSETQ in the germline V gene. V gave up 2 bases and J gave up 3 bases, with 11 bases separating them. The CDR3, as DNA: TGCGCCAGCAGCTTTGCGACAACCTACACTGAAGCTTTCTTT. This gives the protein CASSFATTYTEAFF. Filled out from reference TRBV5-1 and TRBJ1-1, the complete variable domain reads KAGVTQTPRYLIKTRGQQVTLSCSPISGHRSVSWYQQTPGQGLQFLFEYFSETQRNKGNFPGRFSGRQFSNSRSEMNVSTLELGDSALYLCASSFATTYTEAFFGQGTRLTVV.

The chain couples TRBV5-5 to TRBJ1-6; maybe TRBD1 (5 bases). In germline, CDR1 is SGHKS, CDR2 YYEKEE (reference sequence). This CDR3 has 13 residues. V gave up 4 bases and J gave up 4 bases, with 6 bases separating them. The chain's CDR3 is CASSRTYNSPLHF. For the CDR3, the DNA is TGTGCCAGCAGCCGGACATATAATTCACCCCTCCACTTT.

The rearrangement uses TRBV6-5 and TRBJ1-4, with a weak D call TRBD1 (6 bases). CDR1 and CDR2 (germline): MNHEY, SVGAGI. Trimming left V 2 bases short and J 8 bases short, with 12 bases between. The CDR3 is 14 residues long. This CDR3 is CASSYGGAGEKLFF. For the CDR3, the DNA is TGTGCCAGCAGTTACGGGGGGGCAGGGGAAAAACTGTTTTTT.

The chain employs TRBV12-2 and TRBJ1-5. TRBV12-2 is a listed pseudogene. This CDR3 is built from 15 residues. The CDR3 spells CASRTRGVRNQPQHF. CDR3 DNA: TGTGCAAGTCGCACCCGGGGGGTTCGCAATCAGCCCCAGCATTTT.

The V call is TRBV12-5, the J call TRBJ1-1; D unclear. V gave up 4 bases and J gave up 7 bases, with 7 bases separating them. The CDR3 covers 11 residues. Per germline, CDR1 LGHNT and CDR2 FRNRAP. The CDR3 spells CASGSTGEAFF. DNA for the CDR3: TGTGCTAGTGGTTCGACGGGTGAAGCTTTCTTT.

In regard to this clone: Other nucleotide sequences in the sample specify the same CDR3. The V and J genes are TRBV28 and TRBJ1-5; maybe TRBD1 (6 bases). V lost 3 bases and J lost 4, with 7 bases in between. The length of the CDR3 is 13 residues. Germline loops: CDR1 MDHEN, CDR2 SYDVKM. The CDR3 loop is CASSFTGNQPQHF. CDR3 nucleotide sequence: TGTGCCAGCAGTTTCACAGGGAATCAGCCCCAGCATTTT.

This chain connects TRBV18 to TRBJ2-7, with D uncertain. The V and J ends lost 4 bases and 6 bases respectively, with 10 bases between them. The CDR3 loop spans 12 amino acids. Per the germline V gene, CDR1 is KGHSH and CDR2 is LQKENI. In DNA, the CDR3 is TGTGCCAGCTCACAGTACTCTTCCGAGCAGTACTTC. This codes for CASSQYSSEQYF.